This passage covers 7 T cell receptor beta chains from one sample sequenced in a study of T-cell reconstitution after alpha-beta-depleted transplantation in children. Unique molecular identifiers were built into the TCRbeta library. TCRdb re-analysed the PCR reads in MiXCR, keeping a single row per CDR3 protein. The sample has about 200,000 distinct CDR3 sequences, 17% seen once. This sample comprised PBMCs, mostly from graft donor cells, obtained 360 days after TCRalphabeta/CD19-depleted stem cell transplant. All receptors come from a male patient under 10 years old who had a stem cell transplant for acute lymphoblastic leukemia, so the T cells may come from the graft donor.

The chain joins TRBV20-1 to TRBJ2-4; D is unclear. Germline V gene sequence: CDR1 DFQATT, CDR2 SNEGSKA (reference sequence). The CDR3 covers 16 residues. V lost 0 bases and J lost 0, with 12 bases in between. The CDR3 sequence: CSARDSRTVAKNIQYF. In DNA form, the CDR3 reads TGCAGTGCTAGAGACAGCCGGACCGTAGCCAAAAACATTCAGTACTTC.

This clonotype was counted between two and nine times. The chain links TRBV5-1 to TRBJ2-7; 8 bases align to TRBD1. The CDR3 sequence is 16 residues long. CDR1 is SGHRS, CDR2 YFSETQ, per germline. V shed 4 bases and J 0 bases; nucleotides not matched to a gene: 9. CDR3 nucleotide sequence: TGCGCCAGCAGCGAATGGGGACAGGAGAGCTCCTACGAGCAGTACTTC. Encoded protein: CASSEWGQESSYEQYF.

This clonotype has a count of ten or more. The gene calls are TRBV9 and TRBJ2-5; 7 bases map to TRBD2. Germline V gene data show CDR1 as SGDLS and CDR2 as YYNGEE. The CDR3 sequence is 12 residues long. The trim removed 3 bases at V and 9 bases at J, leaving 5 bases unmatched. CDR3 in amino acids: CASSAERGSQYF. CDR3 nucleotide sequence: TGTGCCAGCAGCGCCGAGCGGGGTTCCCAGTACTTC. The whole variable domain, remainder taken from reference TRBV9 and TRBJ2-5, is DSGVTQTPKHLITATGQRVTLRCSPRSGDLSVYWYQQSLDQGLQFLIQYYNGEERAKGNILERFSAQQFPDLHSELNLSSLELGDSALYFCASSAERGSQYFGPGTRLLVL.

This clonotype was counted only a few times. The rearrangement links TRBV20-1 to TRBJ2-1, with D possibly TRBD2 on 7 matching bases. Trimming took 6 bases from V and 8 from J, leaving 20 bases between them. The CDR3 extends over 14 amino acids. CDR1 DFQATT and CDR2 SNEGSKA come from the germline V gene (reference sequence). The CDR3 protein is CSAGGLVEADEQFF. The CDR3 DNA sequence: TGCAGTGCCGGGGGGCTAGTCGAGGCCGATGAGCAGTTCTTC.

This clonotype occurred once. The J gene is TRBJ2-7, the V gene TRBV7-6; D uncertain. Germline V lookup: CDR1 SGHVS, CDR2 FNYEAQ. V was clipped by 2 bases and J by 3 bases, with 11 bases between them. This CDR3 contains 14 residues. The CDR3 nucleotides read TGTGCCAGCAGCTTATATGGCAGAGTCTACGAGCAGTACTTC. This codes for CASSLYGRVYEQYF.

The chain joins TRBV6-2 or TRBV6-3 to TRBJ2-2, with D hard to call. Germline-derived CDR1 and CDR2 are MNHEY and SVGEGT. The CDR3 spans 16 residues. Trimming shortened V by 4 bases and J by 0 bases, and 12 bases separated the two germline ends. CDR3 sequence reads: CASSSPPRANTGELFF. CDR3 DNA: TGTGCCAGCAGTTCACCCCCCCGCGCGAACACCGGGGAGCTGTTTTTT.

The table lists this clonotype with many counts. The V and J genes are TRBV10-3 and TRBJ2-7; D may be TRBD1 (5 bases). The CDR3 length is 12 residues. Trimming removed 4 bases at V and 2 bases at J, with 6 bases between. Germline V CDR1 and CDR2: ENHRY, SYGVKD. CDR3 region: CAISGQPYEQYF. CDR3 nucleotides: TGTGCCATCAGTGGACAGCCCTACGAGCAGTACTTC.